Below, 16 T cell receptor beta chains from the same sample are listed, as sequenced in a study of blood T cell repertoires in COVID-19. The assay was immunoSEQ multiplex PCR, and TCRdb's table has in-frame clones only and misses some. The sample shows 85,000 to 130,000 clones, roughly 92% of them seen only once. Sequenced input: peripheral blood. These receptors all come from a man aged 70-80 years with acute or convalescent COVID-19.

The chain uses TRBV11-2 and TRBJ2-1; 15 nucleotides agree with TRBD2. The CDR3 consists of 19 residues. Germline V CDR1 and CDR2: SGHAT, FQNNGV. Trimming took 4 bases from V and 10 from J; bases not matched to a gene: 17. The CDR3: CASSSDGLAGGPGREEQFF. In DNA, the CDR3 is TGTGCCAGCAGCTCAGACGGACTAGCGGGAGGGCCCGGAAGAGAAGAGCAGTTCTTC.

The rearrangement uses TRBV19 and TRBJ1-5; D perhaps matches TRBD1 (6 bases). Trimming cost V 7 bases and J 0 bases, with 19 bases left between them. CDR3 size: 17 residues. CDR1 is LNHDA and CDR2 is SQIVND in the germline V gene (reference sequence). CDR3 DNA: TGTGCCAGTACCACATTGGGGGGGCGGTATAGCAATCAGCCCCAGCATTTT. Residues: CASTTLGGRYSNQPQHF. The whole variable domain, remainder taken from reference TRBV19 and TRBJ1-5, is DGGITQSPKYLFRKEGQNVTLSCEQNLNHDAMYWYRQDPGQGLRLIYYSQIVNDFQKGDIAEGYSVSREKKESFPLTVTSAQKNPTAFYLCASTTLGGRYSNQPQHFGDGTRLSIL.

The J gene is TRBJ1-3, the V gene TRBV18; possibly TRBD1 for D (6 bases). From germline, CDR1 is KGHSH and CDR2 LQKENI. Trimming took 3 bases from V and 0 from J, leaving 9 bases between them. This CDR3 region has 15 residues. The CDR3 here is CASSPDSRSGNTIYF. DNA of the CDR3: TGTGCCAGCTCACCGGACAGTCGCTCTGGAAACACCATATATTTT.

The count of this clone is one. The V gene is TRBV9, the J gene TRBJ1-3, with 7 bases matching TRBD1. Germline trimming cut 4 bases from V and 1 base from J; bases unmatched to any gene: 8. This CDR3 region has 16 residues. Looked up from germline, CDR1 is SGDLS and CDR2 is YYNGEE. This chain's CDR3 is CASSPEGAGSGNTIYF. For the CDR3, the DNA is TGTGCCAGCAGCCCCGAGGGGGCTGGATCTGGAAACACCATATATTTT.

This chain links TRBV5-1 with TRBJ2-1, with TRBD2 matching over 10 bases. The CDR3 is made up of 15 amino acids. The germline CDR1 and CDR2 sequences are SGHRS and YFSETQ. The V and J ends lost 4 bases and 6 bases, in that order; junction bases with no gene match: 7. CDR3 residues: CASSNLAGAGNEQFF. The CDR3 DNA reads TGCGCCAGCAGCAATCTAGCGGGGGCCGGCAATGAGCAGTTCTTC. The full variable domain, its missing parts supplied by reference TRBV5-1 and TRBJ2-1, is KAGVTQTPRYLIKTRGQQVTLSCSPISGHRSVSWYQQTPGQGLQFLFEYFSETQRNKGNFPGRFSGRQFSNSRSEMNVSTLELGDSALYLCASSNLAGAGNEQFFGPGTRLTVL.

V and J are TRBV19 and TRBJ2-2, with 12 bases identical to TRBD1. The V gene end was trimmed by 4 bases and the J gene end by 4 bases; junction bases not matched to a gene: 10. CDR3 length: 18 residues. CDR1 is LNHDA, CDR2 SQIVND, per germline (reference sequence). CDR3 region: CASSTLYGGQGATGELFF. CDR3 DNA: TGTGCCAGTAGTACCCTTTACGGGGGACAGGGGGCCACCGGGGAGCTGTTTTTT.

This chain links TRBV5-4 with TRBJ2-3; D remains ambiguous. The V end lost 1 base, the J end lost 0 bases, and 6 bases lay between the germline ends. CDR1 and CDR2 (germline): SGHNT, YYREEE (reference sequence). This CDR3 region has 14 residues. CDR3 residues: CASSLPASTDTQYF. CDR3 sequence (DNA): TGTGCCAGCAGCTTGCCAGCGAGCACAGATACGCAGTATTTT.

The V gene is TRBV5-1, the J gene TRBJ2-5; 7 bases are a match to TRBD1. Germline V gene data show CDR1 as SGHRS and CDR2 as YFSETQ. The CDR3 sequence is 15 residues long. V lost 5 bases, J lost 5 bases, and 12 bases stayed unmatched. For the CDR3, the DNA is TGCGCCAGCAGGGGCCAACAACAGGGGTCGGAGACCCAGTACTTC. This gives the protein CASRGQQQGSETQYF.

The gene calls are TRBV7-8 and TRBJ2-7; possible D gene TRBD1, 6 bases. Germline V gene data show CDR1 as SGHVS and CDR2 as FQNEAQ. Between the trimmed V and J ends, which lost 5 bases and 4 bases, there was a span of 9 bases. The CDR3 length is 12 residues. The CDR3 protein is CASSQGWYEQYF. The CDR3 nucleotides read TGTGCCAGCAGCCAGGGGTGGTACGAGCAGTACTTC.

The chain links TRBV24-1 to TRBJ1-2; D remains unclear. Germline values: CDR1 KGHDR, CDR2 SFDVKD. Trimming removed 0 bases at V and 2 bases at J, with 6 bases between. This CDR3 spans 14 amino acids. The CDR3 spells CATSDLLRNYGYTF. The CDR3 nucleotides read TGTGCCACCAGTGATTTGCTGAGGAACTATGGCTACACCTTC.

This clone was detected once. The chain joins TRBV7-2 to TRBJ2-7; no clear D. Germline V gene data show CDR1 as SGHTA and CDR2 as FQGNSA. CDR3 size: 15 residues. Trimming removed 5 bases at V and 2 bases at J, with 16 bases between. The CDR3 DNA reads TGTGCCAGCAGCGTCTTTTTCGGCGGAACCTACGAGCAGTACTTC. It translates to CASSVFFGGTYEQYF. The full variable domain, its missing parts supplied by reference TRBV7-2 and TRBJ2-7, is GAGVSQSPSNKVTEKGKDVELRCDPISGHTALYWYRQSLGQGLEFLIYFQGNSAPDKSGLPSDRFSAERTGGSVSTLTIQRTQQEDSAVYLCASSVFFGGTYEQYFGPGTRLTVT.

The rearrangement links TRBV9 to TRBJ2-1; 7 bases fit TRBD2. V shed 4 bases and J 6 bases; nucleotides not matched to a gene: 7. This CDR3 region has 14 residues. Germline V gene data show CDR1 as SGDLS and CDR2 as YYNGEE. The CDR3 protein is CASSFFSGSNEQFF. The CDR3 DNA follows: TGTGCCAGCAGCTTTTTTAGCGGGTCCAATGAGCAGTTCTTC. Using reference TRBV9 and TRBJ2-1 for the parts outside the CDR3, the full variable domain is DSGVTQTPKHLITATGQRVTLRCSPRSGDLSVYWYQQSLDQGLQFLIQYYNGEERAKGNILERFSAQQFPDLHSELNLSSLELGDSALYFCASSFFSGSNEQFFGPGTRLTVL.

The gene calls are TRBV4-3 and TRBJ2-6; no reliable D call. The CDR3 sequence is 15 residues long. V was cut by 1 base and J by 0 bases, with 4 bases left in between. Germline assignment: CDR1 LGHNA and CDR2 YSLEER. Here the CDR3 DNA reads TGCGCCAGCAGCCAAGTTAGCTCTGGGGCCAACGTCCTGACTTTC. Its protein product is CASSQVSSGANVLTF.

The chain links TRBV3-1 (or the pseudogene TRBV3-2) to TRBJ2-7, with 9 bases identical to TRBD1. V gave up 6 bases and J gave up 5 bases; unmatched junction bases: 8. This CDR3 comprises 14 residues. Germline loops: CDR1 LGHDT, CDR2 YNNKEL (reference sequence). The CDR3 DNA sequence: TGTGCCAGCAGTCGACAGGGGGTAAACCACGAGCAGTACTTC. Translating gives CASSRQGVNHEQYF.

The genes are TRBV6-5 and TRBJ1-4; TRBD1 aligns across 9 bases. There are 15 residues in the CDR3. Germline CDR1 is MNHEY and CDR2 is SVGAGI. J gave up 8 bases and V 4 bases, and 8 bases lay outside the gene matches. CDR3 protein: CASSFTTGGHEKLFF. The CDR3 nucleotides are TGTGCCAGCAGTTTCACGACAGGGGGGCACGAAAAACTGTTTTTT.

The chain links TRBV27 to TRBJ1-1; D is perhaps TRBD1 (5 bases). Trimming stripped 4 bases from V and 0 bases from J, with 15 bases between. This CDR3 has 16 amino acids. Germline V gives CDR1 MNHEY, CDR2 SMNVEV (reference sequence). CDR3 protein: CASSSRMTVMNTEAFF. The CDR3 coding sequence is TGTGCCAGCAGTTCTAGGATGACAGTCATGAACACTGAAGCTTTCTTT.